What follows is one T cell receptor beta chain and its context. Its antigen target is currently unknown. A much more abundant neighbour one base away suggests this may be a read error. This sample is drawn from a study of T-cell reconstitution after alpha-beta-depleted transplantation in children (dated by TCRdb to the mid-2010s). For the study in its entirety: The study quantitatively tracked T-cell immune reconstitution after TCRalphabeta/CD19-depleted allogeneic hematopoietic cell transplantation in children using TCR repertoire profiling.

Receptor libraries were prepared by PCR. Sequenced on an Illumina HiSeq 2500. TCR library preparation used molecular barcoding, with unique molecular identifiers applied to normalize quantification of the TCRbeta repertoire. TCRdb handled the public reads itself, with Q25 trimming in fastp and clone calling in MiXCR, and kept productive beta chains. Rows are unified per CDR3 protein, each entry keeping the most common DNA and genes. The sample profile shows hundreds of thousands of distinct CDR3 sequences; about 14% of them were found once. The top ten constitute about 4.5% of the sample. The germline V gene sets CDR1 to MGHDK and CDR2 to SYGVNS. The CDR3 goes from the cysteine to the phenylalanine over 14 residues. The retained sequence is limited to the CDR3, 42 bases, with the frame set at the first base.

Sequenced material: PBMCs, taken from the stem cell graft. The rearrangement joined TRBV25-1 to TRBJ1-6; the D gene assignment is ambiguous. The TCR originated in a human donor who donated a stem cell graft to a child with Fanconi anemia. This receptor has the CDR3 CASKAGNYSSPLHF. The DNA sequence reads TGTGCCAGCAAGGCGGGTAACTATAGTTCACCCCTCCACTTT. Reference TRBV25-1 and TRBJ1-6 genes cover what lies past the CDR3, so the full variable domain is EADIYQTPRYLVIGTGKKITLECSQTMGHDKMYWYQQDPGMELHLIHYSYGVNSTEKGDLSSESTVSRIRTEHFPLTLESARPSHTSQYLCASKAGNYSSPLHFGNGTRLTVT.